These T cell receptor beta chains were read from a single sample in a study of regulatory T cells in long-lasting Graves disease. TCRdb analysed the multiplex PCR reads with MiXCR anew, one entry per CDR3 protein. The table shows 550,000 to 650,000 distinct CDR3 sequences, with about 16% occurring only once. The same sample was also studied in work on T cells in Graves' hyperthyroidism and ophthalmopathy.

Sequencing was performed on peripheral blood mononuclear cells (PBMCs), taken at new diagnosis, from a patient treated with antithyroid drugs. Receptors originate from a man between 18 and 29 years old with Graves disease. Both conserved end residues are part of each CDR3. D genes are given only for firm matches. For some rows the clone size is stated as once, few or many, or as a class when expanded; others skip it.

abundance	d_gene	len	v_gene	j_gene	CDR3aa	CDR3nt
-	-	15	TRBV28	TRBJ1-2	CASSSGGPGVYGYTF	TGTGCCAGCAGCTCGGGGGGGCCAGGGGTATATGGCTACACCTTC
many	TRBD1	12	TRBV29-1	TRBJ1-1	CSTRGQHTEAFF	TGCAGCACAAGGGGACAGCACACTGAAGCTTTCTTT
-	-	14	TRBV6-2/TRBV6-3	TRBJ2-7	CASSYSMPAYEQYF	TGTGCCAGCAGTTACTCGATGCCAGCCTACGAGCAGTACTTC
few	-	16	TRBV5-1	TRBJ2-7	CASSLSPGASSYEQYF	TGCGCCAGCAGCTTATCCCCCGGGGCGAGCTCCTACGAGCAGTACTTC
-	-	16	TRBV11-2	TRBJ2-3	CASSLGDGGSTDTQYF	TGTGCCAGCAGCTTAGGGGATGGCGGGAGCACAGATACGCAGTATTTT
-	-	15	TRBV12-5	TRBJ2-6	CASGLVGSGANVLTF	TGTGCTAGTGGTTTGGTGGGGTCTGGGGCCAACGTCCTGACTTTC
many	TRBD1	15	TRBV6-1	TRBJ1-5	CASSAKGTGYQPQHF	TGTGCCAGCAGTGCGAAGGGGACAGGGTACCAGCCCCAGCATTTT
many	-	15	TRBV20-1	TRBJ2-3	CSASVRAIGTDTQYF	TGCAGTGCTAGTGTCAGGGCCATCGGCACAGATACGCAGTATTTT
-	TRBD2	15	TRBV4-1	TRBJ2-1	CASSQDLAGGREQFF	TGCGCCAGCAGCCAAGATCTAGCGGGAGGAAGAGAGCAGTTCTTC
many	-	14	TRBV7-9	TRBJ1-1	CASSYPRGNTEAFF	TGTGCCAGCAGCTACCCGAGGGGAAACACTGAAGCTTTCTTT
many	-	15	TRBV28	TRBJ2-7	CASSLSAGEYYEQYF	TGTGCCAGCAGTTTGTCGGCAGGGGAGTACTACGAGCAGTACTTC
many	-	14	TRBV3-1	TRBJ1-1	CASSQDWYGTEAFF	TGTGCCAGCAGCCAAGATTGGTACGGCACTGAAGCTTTCTTT
-	-	14	TRBV5-1	TRBJ2-5	CASSLDGTGETQYF	TGCGCCAGCAGCTTGGATGGGACGGGAGAGACCCAGTACTTC
many	-	13	TRBV7-8	TRBJ2-7	CASSLREYDEQYF	TGTGCCAGCAGCTTACGGGAGTACGACGAGCAGTACTTC
many	TRBD1	15	TRBV11-2	TRBJ2-7	CASSGRPGQPYEQYF	TGTGCCAGCAGCGGGCGGCCGGGACAGCCGTACGAGCAGTACTTC
few	TRBD2	14	TRBV30	TRBJ2-7	CAWSLGLAGLEQYF	TGTGCCTGGAGCCTTGGGCTAGCGGGACTCGAGCAGTACTTC
few	TRBD1	16	TRBV19	TRBJ1-5	CASSTRADRMTQPQHF	TGTGCCAGTAGTACCAGGGCGGACAGGATGACTCAGCCCCAGCATTTT
many	-	16	TRBV18	TRBJ1-5	CASSPGSPLSNQPQHF	TGTGCCAGCTCACCGGGCAGCCCCTTAAGCAATCAGCCCCAGCATTTT
many	-	14	TRBV5-1	TRBJ2-3	CASSSRLGGDTQYF	TGCGCCAGCAGCTCAAGACTGGGCGGAGATACGCAGTATTTT
many	-	15	TRBV27	TRBJ1-2	CASTRGGELNYGYTF	TGTGCCAGCACCCGAGGAGGGGAACTCAACTATGGCTACACCTTC
many	TRBD2	15	TRBV5-1	TRBJ2-1	CASSRGGLESGEQFF	TGCGCCAGCAGCAGGGGGGGACTAGAATCAGGTGAGCAGTTCTTC
many	TRBD2	18	TRBV6-1	TRBJ2-2	CASTYEGTSGINTGELFF	TGTGCCAGCACCTACGAAGGGACTAGCGGGATCAACACCGGGGAGCTGTTTTTT
-	TRBD1	16	TRBV2	TRBJ2-3	CASSQYGGQLTDTQYF	TGTGCCAGCAGTCAGTATGGGGGACAGCTCACAGATACGCAGTATTTT
many	-	14	TRBV29-1	TRBJ1-1	CSALPGPGGTEAFF	TGCAGCGCTCTCCCGGGCCCCGGGGGCACTGAAGCTTTCTTT
-	TRBD2	15	TRBV20-1	TRBJ2-3	CSANPRTSGTDTQYF	TGCAGTGCTAACCCACGGACTAGCGGCACAGATACGCAGTATTTT
few	-	15	TRBV5-1	TRBJ1-2	CASSPRASKGYGYTF	TGCGCCAGCAGCCCCCGGGCTTCGAAGGGCTATGGCTACACCTTC
many	TRBD1	15	TRBV10-3	TRBJ2-3	CAISDWDRGADTQYF	TGTGCCATCAGTGATTGGGACAGGGGAGCAGATACGCAGTATTTT
-	-	12	TRBV7-2	TRBJ2-1	CASSSQLGEQFF	TGTGCCAGCAGCTCTCAGTTGGGTGAGCAGTTCTTC
many	-	13	TRBV9	TRBJ2-7	CASSGISSYEQYF	TGTGCCAGCAGCGGGATTAGCTCCTACGAGCAGTACTTC
-	-	17	TRBV27	TRBJ2-5	CASSNQLAGEIQETQYF	TGTGCCAGCTCGAATCAACTTGCGGGTGAGATCCAAGAGACCCAGTACTTC
many	TRBD1	16	TRBV5-1	TRBJ2-4	CASSFNPGQGRGIQYF	TGCGCCAGCAGTTTCAACCCGGGACAGGGCCGAGGCATTCAGTACTTC
-	-	15	TRBV2	TRBJ1-5	CASSPGQTSNQPQHF	TGTGCCAGCAGTCCTGGACAGACTAGCAATCAGCCCCAGCATTTT
many	TRBD2	15	TRBV11-2	TRBJ2-1	CASTRGGSSYNEQFF	TGTGCCAGCACCCGCGGCGGGAGCTCCTACAATGAGCAGTTCTTC
-	TRBD1	14	TRBV10-1	TRBJ1-1	CASSSDRDIPEAFF	TGCGCCAGCAGCTCGGACAGGGATATCCCTGAAGCTTTCTTT
many	TRBD2	15	TRBV6-5	TRBJ2-7	CASSYSLSGRVEQYF	TGTGCCAGCAGTTACTCGTTGAGCGGGAGGGTCGAGCAGTACTTC
few	TRBD2	16	TRBV12-5	TRBJ2-1	CANGLVPRGRTNEQFF	TGTGCTAATGGTCTGGTACCGCGCGGGAGGACCAATGAGCAGTTCTTC
-	-	14	TRBV7-9	TRBJ2-4	CASSSNVAKNIQYF	TGTGCCAGCAGCTCAAACGTAGCCAAAAACATTCAGTACTTC
many	-	13	TRBV28	TRBJ1-2	CASSPSDTPDYTF	TGTGCCAGCAGTCCCTCGGACACGCCGGACTACACCTTC
many	-	12	TRBV30	TRBJ2-7	CAWEGEVYEQYF	TGTGCCTGGGAAGGCGAGGTTTACGAGCAGTACTTC
many	TRBD1	18	TRBV28	TRBJ2-2	CASSPLTGGHGATGELFF	TGTGCCAGCAGTCCTTTAACAGGGGGCCACGGGGCCACCGGGGAGCTGTTTTTT
many	-	15	TRBV28	TRBJ1-2	CASSLSRDLDYGYTF	TGTGCCAGCAGTCTTTCCAGGGACTTGGACTATGGCTACACCTTC
many	TRBD2	18	TRBV3-1	TRBJ2-1	CASSWGLAGRGNYNEQFF	TGTGCCAGCAGCTGGGGACTAGCGGGACGCGGAAATTACAATGAGCAGTTCTTC
few	-	13	TRBV7-3	TRBJ1-1	CASSIGQPGEAFF	TGTGCCAGCAGCATAGGACAGCCCGGCGAAGCTTTCTTT
-	-	15	TRBV19	TRBJ1-2	CASTPSGQSNYGYTF	TGTGCCAGTACCCCGAGCGGACAGTCCAACTATGGCTACACCTTC
-	-	15	TRBV6-2/TRBV6-3	TRBJ2-7	CASSTTGPYPLEQYF	TGTGCCAGCAGTACAACCGGGCCTTACCCTCTCGAGCAGTACTTC
-	-	16	TRBV15	TRBJ2-2	CATSPGSQVNTGELFF	TGTGCCACCAGCCCGGGATCACAGGTGAACACCGGGGAGCTGTTTTTT
many	TRBD1	18	TRBV6-1	TRBJ1-5	CASSEGRDRGVKNQPQHF	TGTGCCAGCAGTGAGGGGAGAGACAGGGGCGTAAAGAATCAGCCCCAGCATTTT
few	-	16	TRBV6-1	TRBJ2-7	CASGRQGGFPPYEQYF	TGTGCCAGCGGGAGGCAGGGAGGATTTCCGCCCTACGAGCAGTACTTC
many	TRBD2	14	TRBV7-9	TRBJ2-1	CASSFQRGGGEQFF	TGTGCCAGCAGCTTTCAGCGGGGTGGGGGTGAGCAGTTCTTC
few	-	17	TRBV6-1	TRBJ2-6	CASRSRGPTSGANVLTF	TGTGCCAGCAGGTCCAGGGGCCCTACGTCTGGGGCCAACGTCCTGACTTTC
few	TRBD2	18	TRBV29-1	TRBJ2-7	CSVEDPVRLAGVGYEQYF	TGCAGCGTTGAAGATCCCGTCCGACTAGCGGGAGTTGGTTACGAGCAGTACTTC
many	-	13	TRBV20-1	TRBJ2-5	CSANDGPNETQYF	TGCAGTGCTAATGACGGTCCAAACGAGACCCAGTACTTC
few	TRBD2	15	TRBV29-1	TRBJ2-7	CSVDGLAGKPHEQYF	TGCAGCGTCGATGGACTAGCGGGAAAGCCCCACGAGCAGTACTTC
many	-	16	TRBV7-8	TRBJ2-7	CASSLEFGTRAYEQYF	TGTGCCAGCAGCTTAGAATTCGGGACCAGGGCATACGAGCAGTACTTC
-	-	16	TRBV6-1	TRBJ2-2	CASSVRREPNTGELFF	TGTGCCAGCAGTGTCCGGCGGGAACCGAACACCGGGGAGCTGTTTTTT
-	TRBD1	19	TRBV5-1	TRBJ2-6	CASSFQGTGERIGANVPTF	TGCGCCAGCAGCTTCCAGGGGACAGGGGAGCGAATTGGGGCCAACGTCCCGACTTTC
many	TRBD2	16	TRBV7-3	TRBJ2-7	CASSPRTSICMDEQYF	TGTGCCAGCAGCCCCCGGACTAGCATCTGTATGGACGAGCAGTACTTC
-	-	15	TRBV6-1	TRBJ1-5	CASSPGGGYGQPQHF	TGTGCCAGCAGCCCCGGGGGGGGGTACGGTCAGCCCCAGCATTTT
few	-	12	TRBV19	TRBJ1-1	CASSAPGGEAFF	TGTGCCAGTAGTGCGCCGGGAGGCGAAGCTTTCTTT
-	TRBD2	21	TRBV6-5	TRBJ2-3	CASSYPARHPTGTSGTDTQYF	TGTGCCAGCAGTTACCCCGCGCGACACCCCACAGGGACTAGCGGCACAGATACGCAGTATTTT